These T cell receptor beta chains were read from a single sample in a study of blood T cells in healthy people across ages. TCRdb ran MiXCR on the 5' RACE reads and lists one entry per CDR3 protein. The sample includes about 1.7 million distinct CDR3 sequences, roughly 27% seen only once; the top ten take roughly 8.2%. Sequenced material: blood. The receptors derive from a woman younger than 45 in good health. CDR3s include the opening cysteine and the closing phenylalanine or tryptophan. The order of the fields is clone size, J gene, V gene, D gene, CDR3 protein, CDR3 DNA. A D gene is named only where the DNA matches it firmly. Not every row has a clone size; where given, it reads once, few, many or a size class.

few | TRBJ2-1 | TRBV29-1 | NA | CSVEEYRSGAYNEQFF | TGCAGCGTTGAAGAGTACCGTAGCGGTGCGTACAATGAGCAGTTCTTC
NA | TRBJ2-5 | TRBV5-1 | TRBD2 | CASSFQKTSGGGTQYF | TGCGCCAGCAGCTTTCAGAAGACTAGCGGGGGAGGGACCCAGTACTTC
few | TRBJ2-3 | TRBV10-3 | TRBD2 | CAISPAGGGDTQYF | TGTGCCATCAGTCCAGCGGGGGGGGGAGATACGCAGTATTTT
few | TRBJ2-3 | TRBV7-2 | NA | CASSARGGRADTQYF | TGTGCCAGCAGCGCACGAGGGGGGCGTGCAGATACGCAGTATTTT
NA | TRBJ1-1 | TRBV5-1 | NA | CASSSLDPGRTEAFF | TGCGCCAGCAGCTCCCTAGACCCGGGGCGAACTGAAGCTTTCTTT
NA | TRBJ2-3 | TRBV7-9 | TRBD1 | CASSRLRTGGADTQYF | TGTGCCAGCAGCCGTCTGCGGACAGGGGGAGCAGATACGCAGTATTTT
few | TRBJ2-3 | TRBV20-1 | TRBD1 | CSAEGTGRGSDTQYF | TGCAGTGCCGAAGGGACAGGAAGAGGGTCAGATACGCAGTATTTT
many | TRBJ2-1 | TRBV7-2 | NA | CASSLVEGGEQFF | TGTGCCAGCAGCTTAGTCGAAGGAGGAGAGCAGTTCTTC
NA | TRBJ2-2 | TRBV5-5 | NA | CASSLVEDTGELFF | TGTGCCAGCAGCTTGGTCGAGGACACCGGGGAGCTGTTTTTT
NA | TRBJ1-2 | TRBV5-1 | TRBD1 | CASSPGMDRERDGYTF | TGCGCCAGCAGCCCGGGAATGGACAGGGAAAGGGATGGCTACACCTTC
NA | TRBJ2-3 | TRBV9 | NA | CASSGPGTGTDTQYF | TGTGCCAGCAGCGGCCCAGGGACTGGCACAGATACGCAGTATTTT
NA | TRBJ1-5 | TRBV19 | NA | CASGFGVGNQPQHF | TGTGCCAGTGGTTTCGGGGTGGGCAATCAGCCCCAGCATTTT
many | TRBJ2-7 | TRBV10-2 | TRBD1 | CASSESIGTGAYEQYF | TGCGCCAGCAGTGAGTCGATTGGTACAGGGGCCTACGAGCAGTACTTC
few | TRBJ2-7 | TRBV7-2 | NA | CASSPTVGRSSYEQYF | TGTGCCAGCAGCCCTACGGTGGGCAGGAGCTCCTACGAGCAGTACTTC
NA | TRBJ1-4 | TRBV6-6 | NA | CASSTRDPKEKLFF | TGTGCCAGCAGTACCAGGGACCCAAAGGAAAAACTGTTTTTT
NA | TRBJ2-3 | TRBV2 | NA | CASTRGLTDTQYF | TGTGCCAGCACGAGGGGCTTAACAGATACGCAGTATTTT
NA | TRBJ2-1 | TRBV14 | TRBD2 | CASSQIRRGGPGWNEQFF | TGTGCCAGCAGCCAAATCCGCCGGGGGGGGCCTGGCTGGAATGAGCAGTTCTTC
few | TRBJ2-2 | TRBV4-1 | NA | CASSQVRTSPGELFF | TGCGCCAGCAGCCAAGTTCGAACATCGCCCGGGGAGCTGTTTTTT
NA | TRBJ2-5 | TRBV4-1 | TRBD1 | CASSPATGEETQYF | TGCGCCAGCAGCCCAGCGACAGGGGAAGAGACCCAGTACTTC
NA | TRBJ2-2 | TRBV5-1 | TRBD2 | CASSFTSSGNTGELFF | TGCGCCAGCAGCTTTACTTCTAGCGGGAACACCGGGGAGCTGTTTTTT
NA | TRBJ1-1 | TRBV7-9 | NA | CASSASQEAPEAFF | TGTGCCAGCAGCGCGTCACAGGAAGCTCCTGAAGCTTTCTTT
once | TRBJ1-2 | TRBV9 | NA | CASSYHTNYGYTF | TGTGCCAGCAGCTACCACACTAACTATGGCTACACCTTC
NA | TRBJ1-2 | TRBV5-1 | TRBD1 | CASSSRSGTDNGYTF | TGCGCCAGCAGCTCCCGCTCGGGGACAGATAATGGCTACACCTTC
many | TRBJ2-5 | TRBV28 | NA | CASRSGTLLFQETQYF | TGTGCCAGCAGGTCCGGGACCCTCTTATTCCAAGAGACCCAGTACTTC
few | TRBJ1-5 | TRBV20-1 | NA | CSAGTGFGGLKPQHF | TGCAGTGCTGGTACAGGGTTTGGGGGTTTGAAGCCCCAGCATTTT
many | TRBJ2-1 | TRBV20-1 | TRBD1 | CSASDWTGRWDNEQFF | TGCAGTGCTAGTGATTGGACAGGGCGGTGGGACAATGAGCAGTTCTTC
NA | TRBJ1-1 | TRBV5-1 | TRBD1 | CASSLAGTGGAEAFF | TGCGCCAGCAGCTTGGCCGGGACAGGGGGCGCTGAAGCTTTCTTT
NA | TRBJ2-1 | TRBV25-1 | TRBD2 | CASSEASGVSSYNEQFF | TGTGCCAGCAGTGAGGCTAGCGGGGTAAGCTCCTACAATGAGCAGTTCTTC
NA | TRBJ2-2 | TRBV20-1 | TRBD2 | CSAGTSGGSDTGELFF | TGCAGTGCAGGAACTAGCGGGGGATCAGACACCGGGGAGCTGTTTTTT
NA | TRBJ1-3 | TRBV10-3 | TRBD1 | CATSDRGEPGNTIYF | TGTGCCACCAGTGACAGGGGGGAACCTGGAAACACCATATATTTT
NA | TRBJ2-1 | TRBV6-2/TRBV6-3 | NA | CASLRYGQKDNEQFF | TGTGCCAGCCTCAGATACGGACAGAAAGACAATGAGCAGTTCTTC
NA | TRBJ2-1 | TRBV12-3/TRBV12-4 | NA | CASNVVRNEQFF | TGTGCCAGCAATGTGGTACGCAATGAGCAGTTCTTC
many | TRBJ1-4 | TRBV4-1 | TRBD1 | CASSQGWRGRREKLFF | TGCGCCAGCAGCCAAGGGTGGAGGGGGCGTCGGGAAAAACTGTTTTTT
few | TRBJ1-1 | TRBV7-2 | TRBD1 | CASSLMTGSGEAFF | TGTGCCAGCAGCTTAATGACAGGGTCAGGTGAAGCTTTCTTT
few | TRBJ2-1 | TRBV7-2 | NA | CASSWGLGEFF | TGTGCCAGCAGCTGGGGCCTGGGGGAGTTCTTC
NA | TRBJ1-3 | TRBV11-2 | NA | CASSFRPTSRPSGNTIYF | TGTGCCAGCAGCTTCCGCCCTACCTCCAGGCCGTCTGGAAACACCATATATTTT
few | TRBJ2-2 | TRBV20-1 | TRBD2 | CSADASGRSSTGELFF | TGCAGTGCTGACGCTAGCGGGAGAAGTAGCACCGGGGAGCTGTTTTTT
many | TRBJ2-7 | TRBV7-2 | NA | CASSLDPGLRYEQYF | TGTGCCAGCAGCTTAGACCCGGGACTCCGCTACGAGCAGTACTTC
few | TRBJ2-1 | TRBV18 | TRBD1 | CASSPDVGTEDEQFF | TGTGCCAGCTCACCAGATGTTGGGACAGAGGATGAGCAGTTCTTC
many | TRBJ2-1 | TRBV4-3 | TRBD2 | CASSQPGLAGVSSYNEQFF | TGCGCCAGCAGCCAGCCGGGACTAGCGGGGGTAAGCTCCTACAATGAGCAGTTCTTC
NA | TRBJ1-1 | TRBV6-5 | NA | CASTPRGNTEAFF | TGTGCCAGCACTCCCAGGGGGAACACTGAAGCTTTCTTT
NA | TRBJ1-1 | TRBV14 | NA | CASSPPGRRGLSEAFF | TGTGCCAGCAGCCCCCCGGGGAGGCGGGGTCTCTCTGAAGCTTTCTTT
many | TRBJ2-7 | TRBV7-9 | NA | CASSPPGRTEGYEQYF | TGTGCCAGCAGCCCCCCAGGACGGACAGAAGGGTACGAGCAGTACTTC
many | TRBJ2-7 | TRBV29-1 | TRBD2 | CSTGTSGSSTYEQYF | TGCAGCACCGGGACTAGCGGGAGTAGCACCTACGAGCAGTACTTC
few | TRBJ2-1 | TRBV2 | NA | CTSSEESSVYNEQFF | TGTACCAGCAGTGAAGAAAGTAGTGTCTACAATGAGCAGTTCTTC
NA | TRBJ2-7 | TRBV7-9 | TRBD2 | CASSSSGGLYDEQYF | TGTGCCAGCAGCTCAAGCGGGGGTCTGTATGACGAGCAGTACTTC
NA | TRBJ2-1 | TRBV6-1 | NA | CANKGDMSQQFF | TGTGCCAACAAGGGGGACATGAGTCAGCAGTTCTTC